This T cell receptor beta chain was sequenced during a study of memory CD4+ T cells and cytomegalovirus serostatus. Study summary: Of the healthy Belgian adults, 9 or 10 were CMV seropositive and fewer than 30 seronegative.

Study-level results: The CMV-associated TCR signature appears largely within the CD4+ memory repertoire.

Sequencing used immunoSEQ multiplex PCR; TCRdb keeps in-frame clones, though not all of them. The sample has about 27,000 clones; 70% to 80% are singletons. Single viable CD3+CD4+CD8-CD45RO+ cells were sorted as the memory CD4+ T cells. Comments on this clone: The target antigen is unknown.

CDR3 length equals 16 residues. Trimming cost V 3 bases and J 2 bases, with 15 bases left between them. Germline CDR1 SGHDT, CDR2 YYEEEE. The sequencing input was memory CD4+ T cells from blood. The V and J genes are TRBV5-6 and TRBJ1-5; no clear D gene. This clonotype was obtained from an adult in good health and CMV-seronegative. Here the CDR3 reads CASSYRTLNGNQPQHF. CDR3 bases: TGTGCCAGCAGCTACCGCACCCTTAACGGCAATCAGCCCCAGCATTTT.